This T cell receptor (beta chain) is drawn from a study of CD4+ T cells in melanoma. Study-level points and caveats: Reportedly, melanoma neoantigen-specific CD4+ T cells showed varied differentiation states. A reported correlation linked neoantigen-specific CD4+ T cells to CD8+, macrophage and B cell function.

Worth noting for this clone: The antigen is unknown.

Germline V gene sequence: CDR1 SGHTA, CDR2 FQGTGA. The V end lost 5 bases, the J end lost 4 bases, and 13 bases lay between the germline ends. The CDR3 has 14 amino acids. Produced via immunoSEQ multiplex PCR; TCRdb's table is partial and in-frame only. The sample holds 120,000 to 150,000 clones, around nine tenths seen once. This TCR was sampled from a human donor with melanoma. V usage is TRBV7-3 and J usage is TRBJ2-3, with D possibly matching TRBD2 (7 bases). The CDR3 nucleotides read TGTGCCAGCAGCCAACGAGGGGGGGCAGATACGCAGTATTTT. Its protein is CASSQRGGADTQYF.